This T cell receptor (beta chain) was sequenced for a study of graft-versus-host responses after intestinal transplantation. In the study overall: Grafts that recipients had were multivisceral, liver-intestinal, or isolated intestinal transplants.

The protocol was immunoSEQ multiplex PCR, while the TCRdb copy is restricted to in-frame clones and leaves out a portion. The sample records several thousand clones, 30% to 35% being singletons. The V gene end was trimmed by 2 bases and the J gene end by 11 bases; junction bases not matched to a gene: 6. The germline V gene has CDR1 LNHDA and CDR2 SQIVND (reference sequence). The length of the CDR3 is 13 residues. Labeling with CFSE marked roughly 200,000 responder cells, which were plated with roughly 200,000 irradiated, violet-dye-labeled stimulator cells. Proliferating responders of the CD3+CD4+ and CD3+CD8+ phenotypes with low CFSE were sorted after the reaction. This clone was seen a handful of times.

This clonotype was sampled from a human patient who was an organ donor for intestinal transplantation. The starting material was alloreactive CD8+ T cells from a mixed lymphocyte reaction culture, obtained before transplantation. The sample's subset: CFSE-low proliferating T cells sorted from roughly six-day pre-transplant mixed lymphocyte reaction (GvH or HvG direction). V usage is TRBV19 and J usage is TRBJ1-1, with 9 bases matching TRBD1. The CDR3 here is CASSIRDRVYAFF. DNA for the CDR3: TGTGCCAGTAGTATACGGGACAGGGTTTATGCTTTCTTT.